This entry is about one T cell receptor (beta chain). Its target is not known. The CDR3 spans 16 residues. CDR1 is DFQATT and CDR2 is SNEGSKA in the germline V gene (reference sequence). Template switching was used to attach UMIs, which incorporated a 6-nucleotide sample barcode. One entry per CDR3 protein, without DNA, is what TCRdb gives after re-calling the 5' RACE reads. In total, the table holds roughly 150,000 distinct CDR3 sequences. The total RNA came straight from whole blood, and T cells were not sorted beforehand. The source of the sample is a study of monozygotic twins with inflammatory bowel disease. Broader study findings: A reduction in TCRbeta diversity (inverse Simpson) was seen in IBD patients relative to healthy co-twins.

Sequenced material: blood. This sequence was found in a human donor with ulcerative colitis or Crohn's disease, or a healthy co-twin of an affected twin (not recorded which). The chain recombines TRBV20-1 with TRBJ1-5; TCRdb names TRBD1, which stays unverified in the absence of DNA. The CDR3 sequence: CSADLGQPWQGQPQHF.